This record covers a single T cell receptor beta chain. The table came from immunoSEQ multiplex PCR; TCRdb's copy has only in-frame clones and leaves some out. The sample shows 150,000 to 200,000 clones, more than 75% of them seen only once. This CDR3 comprises 14 residues. V gave up 5 bases and J gave up 3 bases, with 11 bases separating them. The germline CDR1 and CDR2 sequences are MDHEN and SYDVKM. The data belong to a study of blood T cell repertoires in COVID-19. The receptor was derived from a man in his forties or fifties with active or convalescent COVID-19. V and J are TRBV28 and TRBJ1-5; D gene unclear. Input material: peripheral blood. The CDR3 DNA follows: TGTGCCAGCAGTCCCGTCGGGGACAATCAGCCCCAGCATTTT. It yields the protein CASSPVGDNQPQHF.